Reported below is one TCR beta chain. The CDR3 is 16 amino acids. The data were obtained in a study of blood T cell repertoires in COVID-19. TCRdb's copy holds only in-frame clones and misses some; the assay was immunoSEQ multiplex PCR. The data contain 180,000 or so clones, 86% of them seen just once; the ten biggest clones take up 2.9%. The TCR was taken from a woman aged 30 to 39 with active or convalescent COVID-19. V usage is TRBV21-1 and J usage is TRBJ2-1; the DNA was not used to check the table's D call, TRBD1. TRBV21-1 is given as a pseudogene. The material sequenced was peripheral blood. CDR3 sequence: CASRDTGTGGYNEQFF. DNA of the CDR3: TGTGCCAGCAGGGATACCGGGACAGGGGGGTACAATGAGCAGTTCTTC.